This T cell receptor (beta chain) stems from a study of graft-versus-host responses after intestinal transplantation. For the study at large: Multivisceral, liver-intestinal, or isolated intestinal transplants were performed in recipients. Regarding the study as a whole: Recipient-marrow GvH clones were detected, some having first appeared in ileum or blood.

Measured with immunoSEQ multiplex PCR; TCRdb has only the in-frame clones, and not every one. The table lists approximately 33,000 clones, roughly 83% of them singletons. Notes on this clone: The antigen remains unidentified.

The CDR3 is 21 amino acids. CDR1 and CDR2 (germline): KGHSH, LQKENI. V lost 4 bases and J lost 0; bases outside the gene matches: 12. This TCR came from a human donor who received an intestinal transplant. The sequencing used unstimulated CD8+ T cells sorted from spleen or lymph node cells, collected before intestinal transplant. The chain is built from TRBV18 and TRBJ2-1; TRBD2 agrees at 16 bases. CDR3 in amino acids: CASSLPGLAGGPSSSYNEQFF. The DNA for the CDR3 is TGTGCCAGCTCACTCCCGGGACTAGCGGGGGGGCCCTCCAGCTCCTACAATGAGCAGTTCTTC.